This T cell receptor (beta chain) was found in a study of blood T cell repertoires in COVID-19. Study-level background: Italy, Spain and the United States were the sources of the convalescent and acute COVID-19 samples. In each case, the material was cDNA or gDNA derived from T cells, B-cell-depleted T cells, or PBMCs.

Sequencing was performed with immunoSEQ multiplex PCR; in TCRdb, only in-frame clones are kept and a portion is missing. The sample shows 300,000 to 400,000 clones, under 95% of them seen only once. CDR1 and CDR2 (germline): SEHNR, FQNEAQ (reference sequence). V was clipped by 7 bases and J by 1 base, with 10 bases between them. The CDR3 sequence is 13 residues long. Sequenced sample: PBMCs or T cells enriched from blood (not recorded which). The origin of this receptor is a man aged 60 to 75 who had recovered from COVID-19. V gene TRBV7-9 combines with J gene TRBJ1-1, with D hard to call. The CDR3, as DNA: TGTGCCAGCACCCTTAGCAAGAACACTGAAGCTTTCTTT. Protein product: CASTLSKNTEAFF.